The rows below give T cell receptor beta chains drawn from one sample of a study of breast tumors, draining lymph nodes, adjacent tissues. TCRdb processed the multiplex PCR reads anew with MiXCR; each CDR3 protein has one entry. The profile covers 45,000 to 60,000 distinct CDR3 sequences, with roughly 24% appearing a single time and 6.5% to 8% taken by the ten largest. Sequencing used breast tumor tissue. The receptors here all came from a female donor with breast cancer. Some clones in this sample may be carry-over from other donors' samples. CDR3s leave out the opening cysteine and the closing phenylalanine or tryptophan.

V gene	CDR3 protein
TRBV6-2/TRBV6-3	ASTRRRSLPNSGANVLT
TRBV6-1	ASKGRDSGNTIY
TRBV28	ASSLGQVRFQKLL
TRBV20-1	SARTDGTGGTGYT
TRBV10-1	ASSEWAGGPETQY
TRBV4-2	ASSQTTTGASGDEQY
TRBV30	AWTRRTTVYEQY
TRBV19	ASSGASGLFYNEQF
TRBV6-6	ATSRQNQETQY
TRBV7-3	ASSLMGGLLDEQY
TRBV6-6	ASSLRQSYGYT
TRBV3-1	ASTEGDRQGAGEQY
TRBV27	ASTPRGLTDTQY
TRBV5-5	ASSWEGFQPDTQY
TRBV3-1	ASSPFGGPRNYEQY
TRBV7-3	ASSSQGTDTQY
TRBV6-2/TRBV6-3	ASTTGQGTPLH
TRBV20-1	SARDQLAGPGTQY
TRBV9	ASSVTGIWDSPLH
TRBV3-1	ASSFRQRGEKLV
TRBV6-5	ASSTGTRSYNEQF
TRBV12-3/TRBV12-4	ASSPGHSTDTQY